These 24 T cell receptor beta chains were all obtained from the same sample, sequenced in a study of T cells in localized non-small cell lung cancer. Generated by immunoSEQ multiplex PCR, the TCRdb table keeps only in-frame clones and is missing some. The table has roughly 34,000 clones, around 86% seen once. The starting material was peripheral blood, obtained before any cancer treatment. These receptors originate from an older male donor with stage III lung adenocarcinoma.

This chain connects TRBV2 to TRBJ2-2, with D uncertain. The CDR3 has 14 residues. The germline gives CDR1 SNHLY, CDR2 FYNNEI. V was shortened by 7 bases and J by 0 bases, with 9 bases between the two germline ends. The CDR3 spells CASTKATNTGELFF. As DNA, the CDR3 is TGTGCCAGCACCAAAGCGACGAACACCGGGGAGCTGTTTTTT.

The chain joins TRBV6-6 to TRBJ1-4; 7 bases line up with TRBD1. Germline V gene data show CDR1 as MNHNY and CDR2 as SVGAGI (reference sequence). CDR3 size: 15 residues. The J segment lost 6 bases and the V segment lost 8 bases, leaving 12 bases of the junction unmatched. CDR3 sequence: CASVPRDTGDEKLFF. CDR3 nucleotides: TGTGCCAGCGTCCCTCGGGATACAGGGGATGAAAAACTGTTTTTT.

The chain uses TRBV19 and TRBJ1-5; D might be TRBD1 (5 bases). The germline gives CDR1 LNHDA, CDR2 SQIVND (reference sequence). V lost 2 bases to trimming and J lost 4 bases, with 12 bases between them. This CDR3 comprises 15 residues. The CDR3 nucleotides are TGTGCCAGTAGTATACACAGGTTCGGAAATCAGCCCCAGCATTTT. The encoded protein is CASSIHRFGNQPQHF.

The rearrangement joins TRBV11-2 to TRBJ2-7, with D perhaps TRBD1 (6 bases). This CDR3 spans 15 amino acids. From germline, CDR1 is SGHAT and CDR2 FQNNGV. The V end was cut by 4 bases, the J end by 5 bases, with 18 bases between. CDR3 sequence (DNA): TGTGCCAGCAGCTACCTACAGGGCGTGGGCAACGAGCAGTACTTC. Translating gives CASSYLQGVGNEQYF.

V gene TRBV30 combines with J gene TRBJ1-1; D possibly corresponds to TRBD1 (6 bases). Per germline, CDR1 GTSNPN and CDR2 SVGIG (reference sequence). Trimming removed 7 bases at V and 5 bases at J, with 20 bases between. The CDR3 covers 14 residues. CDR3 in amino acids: CASIPPQGFTEAFF. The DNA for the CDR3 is TGTGCCTCCATCCCTCCCCAGGGGTTTACTGAAGCTTTCTTT.

CDR3 loop: CASSYTLGYEQYF. The CDR3, as DNA: TGTGCCAGCAGTTATACGCTCGGCTACGAGCAGTACTTC. The chain combines TRBV6-5 with TRBJ2-7; D gene uncertain. The germline gives CDR1 MNHEY, CDR2 SVGAGI. V shed 3 bases and J shed 3 bases, with 9 bases lying between them. The CDR3 runs 13 residues.

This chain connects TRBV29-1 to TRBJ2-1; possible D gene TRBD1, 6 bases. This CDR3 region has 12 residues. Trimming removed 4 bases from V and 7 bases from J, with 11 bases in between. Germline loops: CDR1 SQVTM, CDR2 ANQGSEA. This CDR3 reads CSVVQQGNEQFF. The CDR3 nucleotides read TGCAGCGTTGTGCAACAGGGAAATGAGCAGTTCTTC.

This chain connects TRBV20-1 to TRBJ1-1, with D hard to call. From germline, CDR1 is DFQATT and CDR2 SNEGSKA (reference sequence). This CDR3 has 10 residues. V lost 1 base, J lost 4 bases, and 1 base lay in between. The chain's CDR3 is CSARVTEAFF. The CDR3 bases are TGCAGTGCTAGAGTCACTGAAGCTTTCTTT.

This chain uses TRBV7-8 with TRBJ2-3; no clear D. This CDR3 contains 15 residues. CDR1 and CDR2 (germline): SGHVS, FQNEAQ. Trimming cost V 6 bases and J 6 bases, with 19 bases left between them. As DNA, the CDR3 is TGTGCCAGCAGGCTCACCTCTTTTTCACTGGATACGCAGTATTTT. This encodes CASRLTSFSLDTQYF.

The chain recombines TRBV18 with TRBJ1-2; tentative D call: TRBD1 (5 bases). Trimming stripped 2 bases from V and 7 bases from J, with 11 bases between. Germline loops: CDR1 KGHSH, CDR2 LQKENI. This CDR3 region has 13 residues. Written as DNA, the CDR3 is TGTGCCAGCTCACCAGATAGTCAGGGTGGCTACACCTTC. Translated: CASSPDSQGGYTF.

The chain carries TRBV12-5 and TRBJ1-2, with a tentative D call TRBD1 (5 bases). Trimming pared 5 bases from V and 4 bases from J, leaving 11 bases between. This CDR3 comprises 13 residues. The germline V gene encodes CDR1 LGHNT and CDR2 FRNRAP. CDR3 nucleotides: TGTGCTAGTGGTCCTGGCGGGACCTATGGCTACACCTTC. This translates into CASGPGGTYGYTF. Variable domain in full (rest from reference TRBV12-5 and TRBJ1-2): DARVTQTPRHKVTEMGQEVTMRCQPILGHNTVFWYRQTMMQGLELLAYFRNRAPLDDSGMPKDRFSAEMPDATLATLKIQPSEPRDSAVYFCASGPGGTYGYTFGSGTRLTVV.

In DNA, the CDR3 is TGTGCCAGCAGCCAAGTTGGTCGGGCCAACGTCCTGACTTTC. Protein sequence: CASSQVGRANVLTF. This chain links TRBV14 with TRBJ2-6; D is uncertain. The CDR3 extends over 14 amino acids. Germline lookup yields CDR1 SGHDN and CDR2 FVKESK. Trimming stripped 1 base from V and 5 bases from J, with 6 bases between.

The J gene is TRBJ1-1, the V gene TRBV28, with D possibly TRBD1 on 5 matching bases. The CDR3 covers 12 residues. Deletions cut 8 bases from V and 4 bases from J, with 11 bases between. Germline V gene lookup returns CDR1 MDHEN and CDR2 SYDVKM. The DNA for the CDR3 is TGTGCCAGCGGGGTTGGGGGCACTGAAGCTTTCTTT. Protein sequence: CASGVGGTEAFF.

CDR3 sequence (DNA): TGTGCCAGCAGCGTAGAGGGGCCTACGACTGGTAATGAGCAGTTCTTC. It encodes CASSVEGPTTGNEQFF. The V and J genes are TRBV9 and TRBJ2-1, with D possibly TRBD1 on 5 matching bases. The V gene lost 0 bases and the J gene lost 7 bases, with 17 bases spanning the gap. Germline V CDR1 and CDR2: SGDLS, YYNGEE. This CDR3 comprises 16 residues.

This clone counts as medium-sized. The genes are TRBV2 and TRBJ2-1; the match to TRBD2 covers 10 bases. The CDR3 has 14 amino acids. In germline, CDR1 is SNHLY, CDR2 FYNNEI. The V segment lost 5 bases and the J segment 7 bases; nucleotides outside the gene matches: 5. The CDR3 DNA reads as TGTGCCAGCAGTAACCCTAGCGGGAGTAATGAGCAGTTCTTC. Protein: CASSNPSGSNEQFF.

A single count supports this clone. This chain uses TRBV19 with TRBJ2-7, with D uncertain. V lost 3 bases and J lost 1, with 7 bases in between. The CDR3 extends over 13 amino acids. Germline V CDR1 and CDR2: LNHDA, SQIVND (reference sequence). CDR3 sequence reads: CASSIQLSYEQYF. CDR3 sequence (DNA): TGTGCCAGTAGTATTCAGTTATCCTACGAGCAGTACTTC.

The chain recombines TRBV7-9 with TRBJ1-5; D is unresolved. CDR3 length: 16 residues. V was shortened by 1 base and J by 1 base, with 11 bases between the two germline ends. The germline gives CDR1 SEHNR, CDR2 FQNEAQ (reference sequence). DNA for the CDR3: TGTGCCAGCAGCTTAGTTGGGGTAGGGAGCAATCAGCCCCAGCATTTT. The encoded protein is CASSLVGVGSNQPQHF.

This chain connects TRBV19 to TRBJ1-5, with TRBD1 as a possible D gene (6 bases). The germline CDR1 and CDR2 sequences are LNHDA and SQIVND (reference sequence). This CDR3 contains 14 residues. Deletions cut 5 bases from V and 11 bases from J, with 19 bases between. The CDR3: CASSATGSLTTQHF. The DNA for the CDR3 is TGTGCCAGTAGTGCGACAGGTTCGCTCACTACCCAGCATTTT.

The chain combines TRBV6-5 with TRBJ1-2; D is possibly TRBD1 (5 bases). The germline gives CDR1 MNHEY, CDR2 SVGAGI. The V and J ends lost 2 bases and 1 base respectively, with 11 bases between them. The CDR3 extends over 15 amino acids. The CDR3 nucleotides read TGTGCCAGCAGTTACGTGCCAGGGTATAACTATGGCTACACCTTC. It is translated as CASSYVPGYNYGYTF.

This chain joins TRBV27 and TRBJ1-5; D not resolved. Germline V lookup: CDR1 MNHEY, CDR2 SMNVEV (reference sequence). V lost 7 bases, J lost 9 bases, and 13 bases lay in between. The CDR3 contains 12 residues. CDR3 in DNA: TGTGCCAGCAAGACGGCTGATGGGCCCCAGCATTTT. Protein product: CASKTADGPQHF.

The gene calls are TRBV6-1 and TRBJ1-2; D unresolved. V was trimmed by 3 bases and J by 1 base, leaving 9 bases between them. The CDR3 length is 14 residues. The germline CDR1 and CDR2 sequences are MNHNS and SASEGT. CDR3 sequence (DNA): TGTGCCAGCAGTGATTTGGGAATTAACTATGGCTACACCTTC. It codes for CASSDLGINYGYTF.

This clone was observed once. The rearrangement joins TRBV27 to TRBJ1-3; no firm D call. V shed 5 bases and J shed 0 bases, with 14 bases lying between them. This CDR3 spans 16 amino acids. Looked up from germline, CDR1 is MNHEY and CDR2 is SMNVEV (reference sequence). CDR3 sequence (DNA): TGTGCCAGCAGTAGGGAGGCATCGAGCTCTGGAAACACCATATATTTT. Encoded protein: CASSREASSSGNTIYF.

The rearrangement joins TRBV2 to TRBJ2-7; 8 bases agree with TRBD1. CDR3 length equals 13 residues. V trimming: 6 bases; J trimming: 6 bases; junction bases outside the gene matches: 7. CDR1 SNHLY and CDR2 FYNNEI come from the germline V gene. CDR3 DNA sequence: TGTGCCAGCAGCCGGACAGGGTTTGGCGAGCAGTACTTC. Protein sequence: CASSRTGFGEQYF.

The DNA for the CDR3 is TGTGCCAGTAGCACCGGGACAAACGGGGAGCTGTTTTTT. Translation gives CASSTGTNGELFF. This chain joins TRBV19 and TRBJ2-2, with D possibly TRBD1 on 6 matching bases. This CDR3 contains 13 residues. The germline gives CDR1 LNHDA, CDR2 SQIVND (reference sequence). Trimming shortened V by 6 bases and J by 7 bases, and 12 bases separated the two germline ends. Together with reference TRBV19 and TRBJ2-2, the CDR3 gives the full variable domain: DGGITQSPKYLFRKEGQNVTLSCEQNLNHDAMYWYRQDPGQGLRLIYYSQIVNDFQKGDIAEGYSVSREKKESFPLTVTSAQKNPTAFYLCASSTGTNGELFFGEGSRLTVL.